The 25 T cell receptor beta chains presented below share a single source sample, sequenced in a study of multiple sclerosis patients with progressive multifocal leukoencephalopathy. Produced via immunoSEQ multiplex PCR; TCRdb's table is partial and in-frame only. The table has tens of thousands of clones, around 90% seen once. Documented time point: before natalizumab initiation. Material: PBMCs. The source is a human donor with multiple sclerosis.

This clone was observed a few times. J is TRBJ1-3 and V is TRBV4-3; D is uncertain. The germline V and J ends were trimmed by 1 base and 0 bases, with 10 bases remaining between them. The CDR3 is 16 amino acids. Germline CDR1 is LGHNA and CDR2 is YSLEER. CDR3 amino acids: CASSQGPGSSGNTIYF. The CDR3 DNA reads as TGCGCCAGCAGCCAAGGCCCGGGAAGCTCTGGAAACACCATATATTTT.

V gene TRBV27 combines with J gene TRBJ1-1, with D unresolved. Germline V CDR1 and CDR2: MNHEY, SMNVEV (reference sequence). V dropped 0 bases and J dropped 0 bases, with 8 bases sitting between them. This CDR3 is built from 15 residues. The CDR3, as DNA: TGTGCCAGCAGTTTATCGCCTCTATTGAACACTGAAGCTTTCTTT. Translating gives CASSLSPLLNTEAFF.

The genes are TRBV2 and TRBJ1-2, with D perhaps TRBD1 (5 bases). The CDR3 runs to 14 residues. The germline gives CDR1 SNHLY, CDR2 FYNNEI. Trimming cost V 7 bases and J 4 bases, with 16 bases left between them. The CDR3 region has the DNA TGTGCCAGCAAGGGCCAGGGTATAACCTATGGCTACACCTTC. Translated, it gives CASKGQGITYGYTF.

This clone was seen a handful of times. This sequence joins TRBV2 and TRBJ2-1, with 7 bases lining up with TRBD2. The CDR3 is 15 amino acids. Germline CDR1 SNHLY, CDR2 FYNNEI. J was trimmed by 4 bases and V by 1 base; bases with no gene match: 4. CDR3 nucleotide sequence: TGTGCCAGCAGTGAAGAGCGGGGACGTTACAATGAGCAGTTCTTC. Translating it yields CASSEERGRYNEQFF. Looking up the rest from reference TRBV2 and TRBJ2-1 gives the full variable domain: EPEVTQTPSHQVTQMGQEVILRCVPISNHLYFYWYRQILGQKVEFLVSFYNNEISEKSEIFDDQFSVERPDGSNFTLKIRSTKLEDSAMYFCASSEERGRYNEQFFGPGTRLTVL.

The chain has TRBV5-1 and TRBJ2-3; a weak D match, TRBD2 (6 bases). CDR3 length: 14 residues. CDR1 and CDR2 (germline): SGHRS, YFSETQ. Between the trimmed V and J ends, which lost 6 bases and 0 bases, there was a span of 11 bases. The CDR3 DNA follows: TGCGCCAGCAACCCTCGGGGGAGCACAGATACGCAGTATTTT. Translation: CASNPRGSTDTQYF.

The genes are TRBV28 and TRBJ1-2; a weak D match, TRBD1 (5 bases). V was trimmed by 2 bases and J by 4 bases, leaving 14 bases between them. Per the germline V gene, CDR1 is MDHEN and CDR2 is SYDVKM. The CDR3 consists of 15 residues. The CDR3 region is CASSLGQGGSYGYTF. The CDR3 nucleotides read TGTGCCAGCAGTTTAGGGCAGGGAGGTTCCTATGGCTACACCTTC.

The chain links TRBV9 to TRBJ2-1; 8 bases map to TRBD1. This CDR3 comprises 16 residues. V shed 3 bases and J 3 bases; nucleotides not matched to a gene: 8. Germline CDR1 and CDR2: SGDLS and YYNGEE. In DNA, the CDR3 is TGTGCCAGCAGCGAGCCCGGGACAGGCCTCTACAATGAGCAGTTCTTC. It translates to CASSEPGTGLYNEQFF. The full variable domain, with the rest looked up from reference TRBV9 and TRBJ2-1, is DSGVTQTPKHLITATGQRVTLRCSPRSGDLSVYWYQQSLDQGLQFLIQYYNGEERAKGNILERFSAQQFPDLHSELNLSSLELGDSALYFCASSEPGTGLYNEQFFGPGTRLTVL.

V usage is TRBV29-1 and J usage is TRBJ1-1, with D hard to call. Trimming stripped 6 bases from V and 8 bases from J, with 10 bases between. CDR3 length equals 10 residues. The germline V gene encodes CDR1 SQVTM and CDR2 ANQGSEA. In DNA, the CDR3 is TGCAGCGTGTACCAGGAAGAAGCTTTCTTT. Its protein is CSVYQEEAFF.

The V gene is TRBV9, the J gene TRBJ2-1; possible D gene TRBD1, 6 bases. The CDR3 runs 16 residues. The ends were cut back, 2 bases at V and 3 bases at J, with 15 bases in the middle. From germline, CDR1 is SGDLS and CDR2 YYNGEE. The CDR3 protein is CASSVYGGRDYNEQFF. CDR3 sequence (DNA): TGTGCCAGCAGCGTGTATGGGGGCCGCGACTACAATGAGCAGTTCTTC.

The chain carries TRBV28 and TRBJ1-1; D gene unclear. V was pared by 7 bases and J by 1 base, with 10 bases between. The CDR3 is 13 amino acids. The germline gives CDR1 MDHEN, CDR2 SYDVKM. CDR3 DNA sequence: TGTGCCAGCACCTGGTGGAGGAACACTGAAGCTTTCTTT. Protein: CASTWWRNTEAFF.

The CDR3 nucleotides read TGTGCCAGCAGTTTTGCTAATAGCAATCAGCCCCAGCATTTT. Its translation: CASSFANSNQPQHF. This chain joins TRBV28 and TRBJ1-5; no firm D call. In germline, CDR1 is MDHEN, CDR2 SYDVKM. The germline V and J ends were trimmed by 3 bases and 0 bases, with 6 bases remaining between them. The CDR3 has 14 residues.

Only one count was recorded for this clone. The CDR3 loop is CAWSPRPWSTIYF. The CDR3 nucleotides read TGTGCCTGGAGTCCCCGACCCTGGAGCACCATATATTTT. The rearrangement joins TRBV30 to TRBJ1-3; no definite D call. The CDR3 length is 13 residues. The germline CDR1 and CDR2 sequences are GTSNPN and SVGIG (reference sequence). With 2 bases removed from V and 9 bases from J, the gap between germline ends came to 14 bases.

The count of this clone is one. The CDR3 nucleotides read TGTGCTAGTGGTTTGGCAGGTAATCAGCCCCAGCATTTT. This encodes CASGLAGNQPQHF. The rearrangement links TRBV12-5 to TRBJ1-5; D is ambiguous. The CDR3 has 13 residues. V lost 1 base, J lost 4 bases, and 5 bases lay in between. Germline lookup yields CDR1 LGHNT and CDR2 FRNRAP. The variable domain in full, completed from reference TRBV12-5 and TRBJ1-5, reads DARVTQTPRHKVTEMGQEVTMRCQPILGHNTVFWYRQTMMQGLELLAYFRNRAPLDDSGMPKDRFSAEMPDATLATLKIQPSEPRDSAVYFCASGLAGNQPQHFGDGTRLSIL.

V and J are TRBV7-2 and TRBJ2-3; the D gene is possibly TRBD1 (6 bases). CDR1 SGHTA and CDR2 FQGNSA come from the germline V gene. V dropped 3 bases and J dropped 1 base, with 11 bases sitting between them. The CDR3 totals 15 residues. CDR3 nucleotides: TGTGCCAGCAGCTTGTGGGGGCGGGGCACAGATACGCAGTATTTT. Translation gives CASSLWGRGTDTQYF.

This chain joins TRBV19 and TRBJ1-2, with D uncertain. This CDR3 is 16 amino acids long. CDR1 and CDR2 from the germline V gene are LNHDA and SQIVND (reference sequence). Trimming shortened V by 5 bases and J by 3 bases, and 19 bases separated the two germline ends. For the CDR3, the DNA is TGTGCCAGTAGTGTAACGGTGGCAGCGGCATACTATGGCTACACCTTC. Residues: CASSVTVAAAYYGYTF.

The CDR3 region is CASSYSRTGTFLAFF. In DNA form, the CDR3 reads TGTGCCAGCAGTTACTCACGGACAGGGACGTTTCTAGCTTTCTTT. The rearrangement uses TRBV6-5 and TRBJ1-1, with 8 positions matching TRBD1. Germline V gene sequence: CDR1 MNHEY, CDR2 SVGAGI. CDR3 length equals 15 residues. The V segment lost 0 bases and the J segment 10 bases; nucleotides outside the gene matches: 10.

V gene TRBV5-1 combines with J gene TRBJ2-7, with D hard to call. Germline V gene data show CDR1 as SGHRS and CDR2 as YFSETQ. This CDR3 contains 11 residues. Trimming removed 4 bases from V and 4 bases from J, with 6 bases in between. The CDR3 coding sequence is TGCGCCAGCAGCGACGCTTACGAGCAGTACTTC. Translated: CASSDAYEQYF. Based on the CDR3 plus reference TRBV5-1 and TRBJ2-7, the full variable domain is KAGVTQTPRYLIKTRGQQVTLSCSPISGHRSVSWYQQTPGQGLQFLFEYFSETQRNKGNFPGRFSGRQFSNSRSEMNVSTLELGDSALYLCASSDAYEQYFGPGTRLTVT.

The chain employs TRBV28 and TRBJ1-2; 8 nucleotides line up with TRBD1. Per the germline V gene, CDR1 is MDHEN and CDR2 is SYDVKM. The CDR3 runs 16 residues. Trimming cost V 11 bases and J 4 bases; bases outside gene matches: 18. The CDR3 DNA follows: TGTGCCGGCAATAACGCCGGGACAGGTATCATCTATGGCTACACCTTC. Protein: CAGNNAGTGIIYGYTF.

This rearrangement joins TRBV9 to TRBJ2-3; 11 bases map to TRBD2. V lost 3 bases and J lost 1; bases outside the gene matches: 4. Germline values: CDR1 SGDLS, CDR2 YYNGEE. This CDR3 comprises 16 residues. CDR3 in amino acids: CASSASGGYGTDTQYF. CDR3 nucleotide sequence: TGTGCCAGCAGCGCTAGCGGGGGGTACGGCACAGATACGCAGTATTTT. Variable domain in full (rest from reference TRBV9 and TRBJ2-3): DSGVTQTPKHLITATGQRVTLRCSPRSGDLSVYWYQQSLDQGLQFLIQYYNGEERAKGNILERFSAQQFPDLHSELNLSSLELGDSALYFCASSASGGYGTDTQYFGPGTRLTVL.

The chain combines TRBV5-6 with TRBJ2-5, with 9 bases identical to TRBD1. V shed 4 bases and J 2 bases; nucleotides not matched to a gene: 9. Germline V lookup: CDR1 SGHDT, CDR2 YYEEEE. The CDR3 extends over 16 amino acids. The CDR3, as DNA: TGTGCCAGCAGCGAAGGACAGGGGTGGAATCAAGAGACCCAGTACTTC. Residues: CASSEGQGWNQETQYF.

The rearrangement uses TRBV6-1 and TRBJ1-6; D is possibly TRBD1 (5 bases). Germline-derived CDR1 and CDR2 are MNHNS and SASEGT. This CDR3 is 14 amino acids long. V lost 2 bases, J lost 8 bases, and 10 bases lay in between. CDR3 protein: CASSEPRGHSPLHF. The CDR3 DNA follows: TGTGCCAGCAGTGAACCCCGGGGCCATTCACCCCTCCACTTT.

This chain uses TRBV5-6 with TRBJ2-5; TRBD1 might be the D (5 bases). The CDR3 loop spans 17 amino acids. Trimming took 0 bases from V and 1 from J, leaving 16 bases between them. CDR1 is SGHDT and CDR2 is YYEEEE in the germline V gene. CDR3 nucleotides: TGTGCCAGCAGCTTGGCGGTCAGGGTCAGATCCCAAGAGACCCAGTACTTC. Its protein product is CASSLAVRVRSQETQYF.

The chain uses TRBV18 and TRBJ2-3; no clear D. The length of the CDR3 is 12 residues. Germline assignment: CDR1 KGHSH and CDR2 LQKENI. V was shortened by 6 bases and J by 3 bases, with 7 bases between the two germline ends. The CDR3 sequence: CASSSQTDTQYF. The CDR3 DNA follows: TGTGCCAGCTCTTCTCAGACAGATACGCAGTATTTT.

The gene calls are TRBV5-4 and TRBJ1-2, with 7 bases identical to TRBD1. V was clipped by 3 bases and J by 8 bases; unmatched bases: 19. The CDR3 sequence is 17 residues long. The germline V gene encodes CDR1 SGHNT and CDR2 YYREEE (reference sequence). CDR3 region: CASSSMGGTVRKGGYTF. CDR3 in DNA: TGTGCCAGCAGCTCCATGGGGGGGACAGTTAGGAAGGGCGGCTACACCTTC.

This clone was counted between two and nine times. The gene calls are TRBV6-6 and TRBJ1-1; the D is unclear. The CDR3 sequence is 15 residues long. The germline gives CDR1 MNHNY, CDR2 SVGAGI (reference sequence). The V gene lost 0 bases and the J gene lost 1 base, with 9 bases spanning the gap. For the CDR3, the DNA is TGTGCCAGCAGTTACTCTCGACGGGGGAACACTGAAGCTTTCTTT. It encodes CASSYSRRGNTEAFF.